Following are 24 T cell receptor beta chains from one sample sequenced in a study of blood T cells in healthy people across ages. Alongside a J-beta primer mix, a sample-barcoded 5' primer served in a second PCR lasting roughly 6 to 12 cycles. MiXCR, run by TCRdb on the 5' RACE reads, gives a single entry per CDR3 protein. The repertoire includes some 700,000 distinct CDR3 sequences, around 40% of them detected once, and 20% to 25% sits in the top ten. Sequencing was carried out using blood. These receptors were obtained from a woman in her fifties or sixties in good health.

A remark on this clonotype: This could be a read error, since a much larger clone is one nucleotide away. The CDR3 coding sequence is TGCATCGTTACTAGCACAGATACGCAGTATTTT. Amino acid sequence: CIVTSTDTQYF. V is TRBV29-1 and J is TRBJ2-3; no firm D call. This CDR3 contains 11 residues. Looked up from germline, CDR1 is SQVTM and CDR2 is ANQGSEA.

This clonotype appeared many times. This sequence joins TRBV10-3 and TRBJ2-3; 15 bases are a match to TRBD2. CDR1 is ENHRY and CDR2 is SYGVKD in the germline V gene. V shed 2 bases, J shed 0 bases, and the junction held 9 bases outside the gene matches. The CDR3 runs 20 residues. The CDR3 DNA is TGTGCCATCAGTGAGCCTTTAGGGACTAGCGGGGGGCGAAGCACAGATACGCAGTATTTT. Its translation: CAISEPLGTSGGRSTDTQYF.

This clonotype occurred a few times. The chain recombines TRBV6-1 with TRBJ2-7, with D perhaps given as TRBD1 or TRBD2 (5 bases each). Germline assignment: CDR1 MNHNS and CDR2 SASEGT. V lost 6 bases, J lost 0 bases, and 15 bases lay in between. This CDR3 has 15 residues. CDR3 region: CASRTGTASSYEQYF. The CDR3 bases are TGTGCCAGCAGGACCGGGACGGCGAGCTCCTACGAGCAGTACTTC.

The chain couples TRBV20-1 to TRBJ1-5; D uncertain. This CDR3 is built from 14 residues. Trimming removed 2 bases from V and 7 bases from J, with 15 bases in between. Germline V CDR1 and CDR2: DFQATT, SNEGSKA (reference sequence). In DNA form, the CDR3 reads TGCAGTGCTAGAAAGGGTGGGTGGGAGCAGCCCCAGCATTTT. As protein: CSARKGGWEQPQHF.

V gene TRBV6-5 combines with J gene TRBJ2-2; D perhaps matches TRBD2 (7 bases). The CDR3 has 16 amino acids. CDR1 is MNHEY, CDR2 SVGAGI, per germline. V was cut by 0 bases and J by 4 bases, with 12 bases left in between. CDR3 sequence: CASSYSGGGLTGELFF. In DNA form, the CDR3 reads TGTGCCAGCAGTTACTCGGGAGGGGGACTCACCGGGGAGCTGTTTTTT.

The chain combines TRBV7-2 with TRBJ2-1; TRBD1 matches 9 bases. The ends lost 1 base at V and 6 bases at J; junction bases unmatched: 7. Germline V lookup: CDR1 SGHTA, CDR2 FQGNSA. The CDR3 is 16 amino acids. CDR3 coding DNA: TGTGCCAGCAGCTTAGTTGGGACAGGGTCGGGCAATGAGCAGTTCTTC. It is translated as CASSLVGTGSGNEQFF.

This clonotype was counted a few times. The V gene is TRBV6-2 or TRBV6-3, the J gene TRBJ2-6, with D possibly matching TRBD2 (6 bases). Germline V gene lookup returns CDR1 MNHEY and CDR2 SVGEGT. Trimming pared 7 bases from V and 4 bases from J, leaving 23 bases between. The CDR3 is 18 amino acids. DNA for the CDR3: TGTGCCAGCACGCCAAACCCGGGACTCGGGAGAGGGGCCAACGTCCTGACTTTC. Translated: CASTPNPGLGRGANVLTF.

The chain couples TRBV21-1 to TRBJ1-1; TRBD1 is taken as the D call from the table, unchecked against the DNA. TRBV21-1 counts as a pseudogene. This CDR3 is built from 14 residues. The CDR3 reads CASTDQGVGTEAFF. The CDR3 coding sequence is TGTGCCAGCACCGATCAGGGGGTCGGAACTGAAGCTTTCTTT.

The V and J genes are TRBV29-1 and TRBJ2-3, with 7 bases fitting TRBD2. CDR1 SQVTM and CDR2 ANQGSEA come from the germline V gene. Losses at the gene ends were 7 bases for V and 3 bases for J; bases not matched to a gene: 4. The CDR3 has 12 amino acids. The chain's CDR3 is CSGGRETDTQYF. CDR3 coding DNA: TGCAGCGGGGGGAGGGAGACAGATACGCAGTATTTT.

The chain uses TRBV7-2 and TRBJ2-7; D assignment may be TRBD1 or TRBD2 (6 bases each). CDR1 is SGHTA and CDR2 is FQGNSA in the germline V gene. This CDR3 region has 16 residues. The V end lost 8 bases, the J end lost 6 bases, and 26 bases lay between the germline ends. CDR3 DNA: TGTGCCAGCCTCCCTCGGGCACCAGGGGCAGCGGGCGAGCAGTACTTC. Translation: CASLPRAPGAAGEQYF.

The rearrangement uses TRBV6-1 and TRBJ1-4; D unresolved. The CDR3 sequence is 13 residues long. CDR1 MNHNS and CDR2 SASEGT come from the germline V gene. The ends were cut back, 6 bases at V and 0 bases at J, with 5 bases in the middle. The CDR3 region is CASRRSTNEKLFF. In DNA, the CDR3 is TGTGCCAGCAGAAGGTCAACTAATGAAAAACTGTTTTTT.

The table lists this clonotype with a few counts. The genes are TRBV11-2 and TRBJ1-2; 7 bases match TRBD1. The germline V gene encodes CDR1 SGHAT and CDR2 FQNNGV. The CDR3 has 14 residues. Trimming removed 2 bases from V and 3 bases from J; junction bases left unmatched: 3. The CDR3 nucleotides read TGTGCCAGCAGCTTACGGGACAGTCACTATGGCTACACCTTC. Protein: CASSLRDSHYGYTF. Variable domain in full (rest from reference TRBV11-2 and TRBJ1-2): EAGVAQSPRYKIIEKRQSVAFWCNPISGHATLYWYQQILGQGPKLLIQFQNNGVVDDSQLPKDRFSAERLKGVDSTLKIQPAKLEDSAVYLCASSLRDSHYGYTFGSGTRLTVV.

The chain recombines TRBV9 with TRBJ2-1, with 8 bases identical to TRBD2. The CDR3 spans 16 residues. From germline, CDR1 is SGDLS and CDR2 YYNGEE. Trimming removed 0 bases from V and 5 bases from J; junction bases left unmatched: 7. The CDR3 nucleotides are TGTGCCAGCAGCGTAGCTCCTAGCGGGTCAAACAATGAGCAGTTCTTC. It yields the protein CASSVAPSGSNNEQFF. Variable domain in full (rest from reference TRBV9 and TRBJ2-1): DSGVTQTPKHLITATGQRVTLRCSPRSGDLSVYWYQQSLDQGLQFLIQYYNGEERAKGNILERFSAQQFPDLHSELNLSSLELGDSALYFCASSVAPSGSNNEQFFGPGTRLTVL.

DNA of the CDR3: TGTGCCAGCAGCATCGGGGGGGCAGGGGGTCAGTCCTACGAGCAGTACTTC. Residues: CASSIGGAGGQSYEQYF. V is TRBV7-9 and J is TRBJ2-7, with D maybe TRBD2 (8 bases). The CDR3 extends over 17 amino acids. V lost 5 bases and J lost 1, with 21 bases in between. CDR1 is SEHNR, CDR2 FQNEAQ, per germline (reference sequence).

The chain joins TRBV25-1 to TRBJ2-4, with D hard to call. The assigned J gene may be wrong: the sequence end matches TRBJ2-7 better. Germline-derived CDR1 and CDR2 are MGHDK and SYGVNS. This CDR3 region has 11 residues. The CDR3 coding sequence is TGTGCCAGCAGTAATATGGACGAGCAGTACTTC. This sequence encodes CASSNMDEQYF.

The chain employs TRBV20-1 and TRBJ2-1; 9 positions match TRBD2. This CDR3 is 16 amino acids long. Germline CDR1 DFQATT, CDR2 SNEGSKA (reference sequence). The junction had 13 bases not matched to a gene; V was cut back by 1 base and J by 9 bases. The CDR3 DNA sequence: TGCAGTGCTAGAGCTAGCGGTCGCGGGGGGGAGGGTGAGCAGTTCTTC. It specifies CSARASGRGGEGEQFF.

The V and J genes are TRBV3-1 and TRBJ1-1; D is ambiguous. This CDR3 comprises 14 residues. Trimming took off 5 bases at V and 5 bases at J, with 15 bases between the two ends. Germline V gene data show CDR1 as LGHDT and CDR2 as YNNKEL (reference sequence). The CDR3 spells CASSADTGRTEAFF. The CDR3, as DNA: TGTGCCAGCAGCGCCGACACGGGTCGGACTGAAGCTTTCTTT.

The rearrangement uses TRBV29-1 and TRBJ2-5, with 9 nucleotides matching TRBD2. Germline lookup yields CDR1 SQVTM and CDR2 ANQGSEA. The CDR3 has 15 amino acids. V lost 4 bases, J lost 9 bases, and 15 bases stayed unmatched. CDR3 nucleotide sequence: TGCAGCGTTGGGTCTCCTAGCGGGGCGGTAGTGGCCCAGTACTTC. It yields the protein CSVGSPSGAVVAQYF.

The chain recombines TRBV20-1 with TRBJ2-5; TRBD1 aligns across 11 bases. The J call could be wrong; TRBJ2-7 is a better fit for the DNA end. The CDR3 covers 15 residues. CDR1 is DFQATT and CDR2 is SNEGSKA in the germline V gene (reference sequence). CDR3 bases: TGCAGTGCTACTGTGCCGGACAGGGGGCCGCACGAGCAGTACTTC. The encoded protein is CSATVPDRGPHEQYF.

In its sample, this clonotype was seen a few times. At one of its ends the junction is not consistent with the germline gene, which may arise from a read error. This chain uses TRBV20-1 with TRBJ2-3; the match to TRBD2 covers 7 bases. CDR3 length: 16 residues. CDR1 and CDR2 from the germline V gene are DFQATT and SNEGSKA (reference sequence). The CDR3 reads CSASFYRGLSTDTQYF. The CDR3 coding sequence is TGTAGTGCTAGTTTTTATCGGGGACTATCGACAGATACGCAGTATTTT.

In regard to this clonotype: Germline and junction disagree at one end, which may indicate a read error. V usage is TRBV10-3 and J usage is TRBJ2-1; TRBD1 agrees at 10 bases. The CDR3 spans 15 residues. Germline CDR1 and CDR2: ENHRY and SYGVKD. CDR3: CAITDRDRGYNERFF. The CDR3 DNA is TGTGCCATCACTGACCGGGACAGGGGCTACAATGAGCGGTTCTTC.

This chain links TRBV27 with TRBJ2-7, with TRBD2 as a possible D gene (7 bases). Trimming took 5 bases from V and 4 from J, leaving 15 bases between them. Germline CDR1 and CDR2: MNHEY and SMNVEV (reference sequence). The CDR3 has 14 residues. Here the CDR3 DNA reads TGTGCCAGCAGTAGACACGGGGGGCTGTACGAGCAGTACTTC. Its translation: CASSRHGGLYEQYF.

This clonotype was recorded at least ten times. The chain uses TRBV9 and TRBJ2-7, with TRBD1 identical over 9 bases. V shed 3 bases, J shed 1 base, and the junction held 5 bases outside the gene matches. The CDR3 sequence is 15 residues long. Germline CDR1 is SGDLS and CDR2 is YYNGEE. This CDR3 is CASSGTGTGSYEQYF. DNA of the CDR3: TGTGCCAGCAGCGGTACCGGGACAGGGTCCTACGAGCAGTACTTC.

The chain uses TRBV6-2 or TRBV6-3 and TRBJ1-5, with a tentative D call TRBD1 (6 bases). V lost 6 bases and J 2 bases, leaving 17 bases between the germline ends. Germline values: CDR1 MNHEY, CDR2 SVGEGT. The CDR3 length is 16 residues. CDR3 sequence: CASRNTGPGGNQPQHF. As DNA, the CDR3 is TGTGCCAGCAGAAATACAGGGCCCGGGGGCAATCAGCCCCAGCATTTT.